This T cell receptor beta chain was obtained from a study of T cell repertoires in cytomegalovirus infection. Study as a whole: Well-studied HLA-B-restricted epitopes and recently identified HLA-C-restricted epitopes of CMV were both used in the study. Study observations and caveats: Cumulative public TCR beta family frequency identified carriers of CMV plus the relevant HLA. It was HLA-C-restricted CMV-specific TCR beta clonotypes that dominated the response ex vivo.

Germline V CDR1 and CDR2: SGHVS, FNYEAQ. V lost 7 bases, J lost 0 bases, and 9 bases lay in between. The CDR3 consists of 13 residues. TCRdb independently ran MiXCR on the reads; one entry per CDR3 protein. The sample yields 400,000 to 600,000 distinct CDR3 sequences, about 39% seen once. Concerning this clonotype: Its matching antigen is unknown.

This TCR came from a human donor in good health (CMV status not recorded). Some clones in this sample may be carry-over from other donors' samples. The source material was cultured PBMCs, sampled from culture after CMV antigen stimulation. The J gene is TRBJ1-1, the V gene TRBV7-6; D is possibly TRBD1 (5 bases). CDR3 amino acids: CASTRTLNTEAFF. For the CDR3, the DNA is TGTGCCAGCACCAGGACATTGAACACTGAAGCTTTCTTT. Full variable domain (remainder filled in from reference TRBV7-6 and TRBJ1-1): GAGVSQSPRYKVTKRGQDVALRCDPISGHVSLYWYRQALGQGPEFLTYFNYEAQQDKSGLPNDRFSAERPEGSISTLTIQRTEQRDSAMYRCASTRTLNTEAFFGQGTRLTVV.